The rows below give T cell receptor beta chains drawn from one sample of a study of cytomegalovirus exposure and HLA in healthy donors. The protocol was immunoSEQ multiplex PCR, while the TCRdb copy is restricted to in-frame clones and leaves out a portion. The table includes approximately 100,000 clones, around 84% detected once. The sequenced material came from PBMCs. The receptors shown here come from a woman younger than 30 in good health and CMV-seronegative. The CDR3 runs from the conserved cysteine through the conserved F or W. The D gene is left open where the match is weak. Clone size appears in some rows only: once, few, many, or a class for an expanded clone.

J	size	D	V	CDR3	DNA
TRBJ2-3	-	-	TRBV4-3	CASSQDPGEDTQYF	TGCGCCAGCAGCCAAGATCCAGGGGAGGATACGCAGTATTTT
TRBJ2-2	-	-	TRBV19	CASKSQGPNTGELFF	TGTGCCAGTAAGTCCCAGGGGCCGAACACCGGGGAGCTGTTTTTT
TRBJ1-2	-	TRBD1	TRBV30	CAWSAGGANYGYTF	TGTGCCTGGAGTGCAGGGGGAGCCAACTATGGCTACACCTTC
TRBJ2-3	-	TRBD2	TRBV11-1	CASSEREGTDTQYF	TGTGCCAGCAGCGAACGGGAGGGAACAGATACGCAGTATTTT
TRBJ2-5	-	TRBD2	TRBV7-9	CASSLASGSYETQYF	TGTGCCAGCAGCTTAGCTAGCGGGAGTTACGAGACCCAGTACTTC
TRBJ2-2	once	-	TRBV4-2	CASSREMEGDANTGELFF	TGTGCCAGCAGCCGAGAAATGGAGGGAGACGCGAACACCGGGGAGCTGTTTTTT
TRBJ2-7	-	TRBD1	TRBV6-4	CASSASPGQGVHEQYF	TGTGCCAGCAGTGCTAGTCCGGGTCAGGGGGTCCACGAGCAGTACTTC
TRBJ1-5	-	-	TRBV28	CATGGRRNQPQHF	TGTGCCACCGGGGGGAGGAGAAATCAGCCCCAGCATTTT
TRBJ2-3	-	-	TRBV7-9	CASSLGQRSSTDTQYF	TGTGCCAGCAGCTTAGGTCAGCGGTCTAGCACAGATACGCAGTATTTT
TRBJ2-2	-	TRBD2	TRBV27	CASSSYLAGGDTGELFF	TGTGCCAGCAGTTCCTACTTAGCGGGGGGGGACACCGGGGAGCTGTTTTTT
TRBJ2-5	-	-	TRBV4-1	CASSRDTTQETQYF	TGCGCCAGCAGCCGGGACACGACCCAAGAGACCCAGTACTTC
TRBJ1-2	-	-	TRBV5-1	CASSPPNLANYGYTF	TGCGCCAGCAGCCCACCAAATCTAGCTAACTATGGCTACACCTTC
TRBJ2-1	-	-	TRBV2	CASLDRYNEQFF	TGTGCCAGCCTAGACAGATACAATGAGCAGTTCTTC
TRBJ1-3	-	-	TRBV10-1	CASSEPTRLSGNTIYF	TGCGCCAGCAGTGAGCCTACTCGCCTCTCTGGAAACACCATATATTTT
TRBJ1-2	-	-	TRBV7-9	CASSLAAEGPYGYTF	TGTGCCAGCAGCTTAGCGGCTGAGGGTCCCTATGGCTACACCTTC
TRBJ2-7	few	-	TRBV10-3	CAISGARGSYEQYF	TGTGCCATCAGCGGGGCCCGGGGGTCCTACGAGCAGTACTTC
TRBJ2-1	-	TRBD2	TRBV18	CASSPLRTSGAYNEQFF	TGTGCCAGCTCACCACTCAGGACTAGCGGGGCATACAATGAGCAGTTCTTC
TRBJ1-1	-	-	TRBV6-6	CASRTLGARVNTEAFF	TGTGCCAGCAGGACCCTAGGGGCGCGTGTGAACACTGAAGCTTTCTTT
TRBJ2-3	-	TRBD2	TRBV6-4	CASRGTSGRAVTDTQYF	TGTGCCAGCAGGGGGACTAGCGGGAGGGCCGTCACAGATACGCAGTATTTT
TRBJ2-7	-	TRBD2	TRBV28	CASSLVLTAGGPRTYEQYF	TGTGCCAGCAGTTTAGTCCTTACAGCGGGAGGGCCAAGAACCTACGAGCAGTACTTC
TRBJ2-1	few	TRBD2	TRBV7-2	CASRRTSGSEPYEQFF	TGTGCCAGCAGGCGAACTAGCGGGAGTGAGCCTTATGAGCAGTTCTTC
TRBJ1-1	-	-	TRBV27	CASSPYINTEAFF	TGTGCCAGCAGTCCATACATAAACACTGAAGCTTTCTTT
TRBJ1-1	-	-	TRBV28	CASARFIRNRAGNTEAFF	TGTGCCAGCGCTCGATTTATTCGGAACAGGGCAGGGAACACTGAAGCTTTCTTT
TRBJ2-1	-	TRBD2	TRBV10-2	CATGTSSSYNEQFF	TGCGCCACCGGGACTAGCAGCTCCTACAATGAGCAGTTCTTC